The rows below give T cell receptor beta chains drawn from one sample of a study of T cell responses to AZD1222 COVID-19 vaccine. This table comes from immunoSEQ multiplex PCR, and its TCRdb copy is limited to in-frame clones, with some not included. The sample holds 250,000 to 300,000 clones, approximately 94% seen once. Material: peripheral blood, obtained 28 days after the second AZD1222 dose. The receptors were gathered from an adult who received the AZD1222 COVID-19 vaccine. Both conserved end residues are part of each CDR3. D genes are given only for firm matches. Some rows mark clone size as missing; the rest say once, few, many or name a class of expanded clone.

TRBV27	TRBD1	TRBJ2-1	.	CASSRTGAYNEQFF	TGTGCCAGCAGCCGGACAGGGGCCTACAATGAGCAGTTCTTC
TRBV19	.	TRBJ2-7	.	CASSNQGGSYEQYF	TGTGCCAGTAGTAACCAGGGGGGCTCCTACGAGCAGTACTTC
TRBV6-4	.	TRBJ1-6	.	CASRKESSYNSPLHF	TGTGCCAGCAGGAAGGAAAGCTCCTATAATTCACCCCTCCACTTT
TRBV7-9	TRBD1	TRBJ1-4	few	CASSYPGQGGKLFF	TGTGCCAGCAGCTACCCGGGACAGGGTGGAAAACTGTTTTTT
TRBV28	.	TRBJ1-2	.	CASSLSRGPYGYTF	TGTGCCAGCAGTCTTTCACGGGGGCCCTATGGCTACACCTTC
TRBV4-1	.	TRBJ1-2	.	CASSHFLDSYGYTF	TGCGCCAGCAGCCACTTTCTTGACAGCTATGGCTACACCTTC
TRBV6-5	.	TRBJ1-2	.	CASSYDGNYGYTF	TGTGCCAGCAGTTACGACGGAAACTATGGCTACACCTTC
TRBV9	TRBD1	TRBJ1-5	.	CASSLGGTGDQPQHF	TGTGCCAGCAGCCTAGGAGGAACAGGGGATCAGCCCCAGCATTTT
TRBV28	.	TRBJ2-1	.	CASIGSGYNEQFF	TGTGCCAGCATAGGCTCCGGATACAATGAGCAGTTCTTC
TRBV24-1	TRBD1	TRBJ2-7	.	CATSEGGYYEQYF	TGTGCCACCAGTGAAGGGGGCTACTACGAGCAGTACTTC
TRBV27	TRBD1	TRBJ1-2	.	CASGTVNGYTF	TGTGCCAGCGGGACAGTAAATGGCTACACCTTC
TRBV19	.	TRBJ1-2	once	CASSIDRYYGYTF	TGTGCCAGTAGTATAGATCGGTACTATGGCTACACCTTC
TRBV9	.	TRBJ1-1	.	CASSVRQYTEAFF	TGTGCCAGCAGCGTAAGACAGTACACTGAAGCTTTCTTT
TRBV11-2	.	TRBJ2-7	.	CASSSNQGYEQYF	TGTGCCAGCAGTTCAAATCAGGGCTACGAGCAGTACTTC
TRBV6-6	.	TRBJ2-1	.	CASRVRGDSYNEQFF	TGTGCCAGCAGGGTGCGGGGAGACTCCTACAATGAGCAGTTCTTC
TRBV2	.	TRBJ2-3	.	CASSQENPDTQYF	TGTGCCAGCAGTCAAGAAAATCCAGATACGCAGTATTTT
TRBV6-5	.	TRBJ1-2	.	CASSYAAREVSGYTF	TGTGCCAGCAGTTACGCGGCCAGGGAGGTTTCTGGCTACACCTTC
TRBV2	TRBD1	TRBJ1-6	.	CASLPQGAHKSPLHF	TGTGCCAGTTTACCCCAGGGGGCGCATAAGTCACCCCTCCACTTT
TRBV24-1	TRBD2	TRBJ2-1	.	CATASGRSSYNEQFF	TGTGCCACCGCTAGCGGGAGGAGCTCCTACAATGAGCAGTTCTTC
TRBV19	TRBD1	TRBJ1-5	.	CASSPRTGGFGNQPQHF	TGTGCCAGTAGCCCTCGGACAGGGGGATTCGGCAATCAGCCCCAGCATTTT
TRBV13	TRBD2	TRBJ2-7	.	CASSLSVGLAIYEQYF	TGTGCCAGCAGCTTAAGCGTGGGACTAGCGATATACGAGCAGTACTTC
TRBV6-2/TRBV6-3	.	TRBJ2-1	.	CASSYPMGSRSSYNEQFF	TGTGCCAGCAGTTACCCTATGGGTTCCAGGAGCTCCTACAATGAGCAGTTCTTC
TRBV10-3	TRBD1	TRBJ2-7	few	CAAGQGIHEQYF	TGTGCCGCCGGACAGGGTATCCACGAGCAGTACTTC
TRBV19	.	TRBJ1-4	.	CASSIRGLEALGGEKLFF	TGTGCCAGTAGTATTCGAGGACTTGAGGCCTTGGGCGGGGAAAAACTGTTTTTT
TRBV5-4	.	TRBJ1-1	.	CASSPRTKKGTEAFF	TGTGCCAGCAGCCCGCGGACCAAGAAGGGGACTGAAGCTTTCTTT
TRBV6-5	.	TRBJ1-6	once	CASSYSDSPLHF	TGTGCCAGCAGTTACTCCGATTCACCCCTCCACTTT
TRBV15	TRBD2	TRBJ2-1	.	CATSSKRGGNEQFF	TGTGCCACCAGCTCGAAGCGGGGGGGGAATGAGCAGTTCTTC
TRBV7-8	TRBD2	TRBJ2-1	.	CASSLVGLAGVPNNEQFF	TGTGCCAGCAGCTTAGTTGGACTAGCGGGAGTACCCAACAATGAGCAGTTCTTC
TRBV7-2	.	TRBJ1-5	.	CASSFRFNQPQHF	TGTGCCAGCAGCTTCAGGTTTAATCAGCCCCAGCATTTT
TRBV28	.	TRBJ1-2	.	CASSPGRAYGYTF	TGTGCCAGCAGCCCTGGGAGGGCGTATGGCTACACCTTC
TRBV5-1	.	TRBJ2-7	.	CASSLQGPSYEQYF	TGCGCCAGCAGCCTGCAGGGGCCGTCCTACGAGCAGTACTTC
TRBV7-9	.	TRBJ2-5	.	CASRQGSGTQYF	TGTGCCAGCAGGCAGGGGTCCGGGACCCAGTACTTC
TRBV19	.	TRBJ2-1	.	CASSKERASSYNEQFF	TGTGCCAGTAGTAAGGAGCGGGCCAGCTCCTACAATGAGCAGTTCTTC
TRBV24-1	.	TRBJ1-3	.	CATSVKEGTGNTIYF	TGTGCCACCAGTGTCAAGGAGGGTACCGGAAACACCATATATTTT
TRBV2	.	TRBJ1-1	.	CASRRTVRDKDTEAFF	TGTGCCAGCAGACGGACAGTAAGGGATAAGGACACTGAAGCTTTCTTT
TRBV9	.	TRBJ1-2	.	CASRGDSYTF	TGTGCCAGCAGGGGGGACAGCTACACCTTC
TRBV29-1	.	TRBJ1-1	.	CSVGHMNTEAFF	TGCAGCGTGGGGCACATGAACACTGAAGCTTTCTTT
TRBV28	.	TRBJ1-2	.	CASRWGPPMRGYTF	TGTGCCAGCAGATGGGGACCTCCTATGAGGGGCTACACCTTC
TRBV4-1	TRBD1	TRBJ2-7	.	CASSLRQGIHEQYF	TGCGCCAGCAGCCTACGACAGGGTATCCACGAGCAGTACTTC
TRBV6-2/TRBV6-3	.	TRBJ1-4	.	CASSYPGGQEKLFF	TGTGCCAGCAGTTATCCCGGGGGCCAAGAAAAACTGTTTTTT
TRBV5-1	.	TRBJ2-7	.	CASSLVGARSYEQYF	TGCGCCAGCAGCTTGGTGGGGGCCCGCTCCTACGAGCAGTACTTC
TRBV27	.	TRBJ2-3	.	CASRLQPGTDTQYF	TGTGCCAGCAGACTACAACCAGGGACAGATACGCAGTATTTT
TRBV18	.	TRBJ1-2	.	CASSPLGQMEGYTF	TGTGCCAGCTCACCACTCGGACAGATGGAAGGCTACACCTTC
TRBV5-1	.	TRBJ1-1	.	CASSPEFPQAEAFF	TGCGCCAGCAGCCCCGAATTCCCACAAGCCGAAGCTTTCTTT